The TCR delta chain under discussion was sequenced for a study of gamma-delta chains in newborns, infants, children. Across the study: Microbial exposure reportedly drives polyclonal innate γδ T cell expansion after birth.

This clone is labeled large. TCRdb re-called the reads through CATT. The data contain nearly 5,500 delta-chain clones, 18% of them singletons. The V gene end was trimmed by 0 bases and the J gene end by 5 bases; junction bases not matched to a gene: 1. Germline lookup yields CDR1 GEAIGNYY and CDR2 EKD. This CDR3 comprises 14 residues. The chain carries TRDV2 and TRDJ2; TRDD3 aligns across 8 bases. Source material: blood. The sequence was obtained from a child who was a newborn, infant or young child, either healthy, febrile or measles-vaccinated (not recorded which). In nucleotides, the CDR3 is TGTGCCTGTGACACCGTGGGGGATACAGCACAACTCTTCTTT. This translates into CACDTVGDTAQLFF.